This TCR beta chain originates from a study of blood T cell repertoires in COVID-19. The wider study: Sites in the United States, Italy and Spain provided acute and convalescent COVID-19 samples. The cDNA or gDNA used as material had been derived from T cells, B-cell-depleted T cells, or PBMCs.

Germline V gives CDR1 SNHLY, CDR2 FYNNEI. The CDR3 has 16 amino acids. V lost 7 bases and J lost 2; bases outside the gene matches: 13. In the original analysis: Reference gene primer amplification yielded estimated nucleated cell counts. Some clones are missing from TCRdb's copy, which holds only in-frame ones; the method was immunoSEQ multiplex PCR. V and J calls and clone size are as listed in that table; D and trimming were resolved from the DNA. Of 130,000 to 150,000 clones in the sample, about four fifths are singletons; the top ten hold around 3%. The sequenced sample consisted of peripheral blood. The chain is built from TRBV2 and TRBJ1-2, with 7 bases that match TRBD1. This receptor was identified in a woman over 75 with acute or convalescent COVID-19. The CDR3 sequence is CASTGQQGSGNYGYTF. CDR3 nucleotides: TGTGCCAGCACGGGGCAACAGGGGTCTGGAAACTATGGCTACACCTTC.